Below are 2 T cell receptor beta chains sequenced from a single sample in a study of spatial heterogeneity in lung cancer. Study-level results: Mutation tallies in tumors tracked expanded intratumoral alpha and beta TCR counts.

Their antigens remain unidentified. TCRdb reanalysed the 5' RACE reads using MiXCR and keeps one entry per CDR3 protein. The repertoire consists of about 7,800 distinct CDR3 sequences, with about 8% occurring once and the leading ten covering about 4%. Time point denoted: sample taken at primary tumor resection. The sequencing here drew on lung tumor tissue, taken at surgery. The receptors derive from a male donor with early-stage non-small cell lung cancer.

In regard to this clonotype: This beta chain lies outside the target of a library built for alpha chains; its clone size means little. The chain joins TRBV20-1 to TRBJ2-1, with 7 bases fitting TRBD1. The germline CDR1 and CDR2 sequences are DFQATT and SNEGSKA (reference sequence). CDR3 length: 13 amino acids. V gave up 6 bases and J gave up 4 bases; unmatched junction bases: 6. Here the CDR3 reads CSASGQKYNEQFF. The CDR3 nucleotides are TGCAGTGCATCGGGACAGAAGTACAATGAGCAGTTCTTC.

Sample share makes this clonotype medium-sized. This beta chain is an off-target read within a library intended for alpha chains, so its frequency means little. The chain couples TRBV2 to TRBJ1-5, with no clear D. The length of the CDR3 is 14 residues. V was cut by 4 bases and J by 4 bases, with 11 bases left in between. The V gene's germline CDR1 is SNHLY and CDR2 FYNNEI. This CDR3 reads CASSALRENQPQHF. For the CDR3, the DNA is TGTGCCAGCAGTGCTCTCCGGGAAAATCAGCCCCAGCATTTT.